The 5 T cell receptor beta chains presented below share a single source sample, sequenced in a study of T cells in tumors after PD-1 blockade. The protocol was immunoSEQ multiplex PCR, while the TCRdb copy is restricted to in-frame clones and leaves out a portion. In the table there are fewer than 55,000 clones, approximately 84% of which are singletons. The starting material was PBMCs, obtained before anti-PD-1 treatment. The receptors were gathered from a human donor with basal cell carcinoma.

The J gene is TRBJ1-1, the V gene TRBV18, with D perhaps TRBD1 (5 bases). The CDR3 runs to 15 residues. V was shortened by 0 bases and J by 1 base, with 9 bases between the two germline ends. The V gene's germline CDR1 is KGHSH and CDR2 LQKENI. DNA of the CDR3: TGTGCCAGCTCACCACCGGGACTCCCGAACACTGAAGCTTTCTTT. Amino acid sequence: CASSPPGLPNTEAFF.

This clone showed up just a few times. This chain uses TRBV10-3 with TRBJ2-7, with 8 bases that match TRBD2. This CDR3 spans 14 amino acids. The V and J ends lost 7 bases and 4 bases, in that order; junction bases with no gene match: 9. CDR1 and CDR2 from the germline V gene are ENHRY and SYGVKD. The CDR3 protein is CAIKGLAGPYEQYF. The DNA of the CDR3 is TGTGCCATCAAGGGGCTAGCGGGTCCTTACGAGCAGTACTTC.

This chain connects TRBV4-1 to TRBJ1-2, with 8 bases identical to TRBD1. Germline-derived CDR1 and CDR2 are MGHRA and YSYEKL. The J segment lost 6 bases and the V segment lost 0 bases, leaving 6 bases of the junction unmatched. This CDR3 region has 15 residues. The CDR3 coding sequence is TGCGCCAGCAGCCAAGATGGGTTGGGACAGGATGGCTACACCTTC. Amino acid sequence: CASSQDGLGQDGYTF.

This clone was detected once. The chain combines TRBV28 with TRBJ2-7, with TRBD1 matching over 7 bases. Germline CDR1 reads MDHEN; CDR2 reads SYDVKM. The CDR3 has 14 residues. Trimming cost V 5 bases and J 0 bases; bases outside gene matches: 4. The CDR3 DNA reads TGTGCCAGCAGTCCCTACAGGGGCTCCTACGAGCAGTACTTC. Residues: CASSPYRGSYEQYF.

V and J are TRBV18 and TRBJ1-1, with D maybe TRBD1 (5 bases). The CDR3 is 13 residues long. V was trimmed by 10 bases and J by 0 bases, leaving 12 bases between them. Germline V lookup: CDR1 KGHSH, CDR2 LQKENI. CDR3 protein: CATFEGMNTEAFF. CDR3 bases: TGTGCCACCTTCGAGGGGATGAACACTGAAGCTTTCTTT.